One and the same sample provided the 21 T cell receptor beta chains below, sequenced in a study of shared clonotypes between healthy human individuals. Only in-frame clones appear in the TCRdb table, and some are missing; sequencing was by immunoSEQ multiplex PCR. The repertoire holds 2.3 million or so clones, with 93% as singletons. Sequencing was carried out using naive CD4+ T cells from PBMCs. Specified subset: CD45RA+ positively selected. The receptors stem from a man between 18 and 35 years old in good health. Some clones in this sample may be carry-over from other donors' samples.

The V call is TRBV28, the J call TRBJ2-5; D may be TRBD2 (5 bases). The CDR3 is 15 residues long. The V gene lost 5 bases and the J gene lost 5 bases, with 18 bases spanning the gap. Germline CDR1 and CDR2: MDHEN and SYDVKM. This CDR3 reads CASSASNTRWETQYF. The DNA of the CDR3 is TGTGCCAGCAGTGCCAGTAACACTAGGTGGGAGACCCAGTACTTC.

This clone was detected only once. Other DNA sequences from this sample encode an identical CDR3 as well. The chain recombines TRBV9 with TRBJ2-3, with D perhaps TRBD2 (6 bases). The CDR3 runs 16 residues. Trimming left V 0 bases short and J 2 bases short, with 13 bases between. Per the germline V gene, CDR1 is SGDLS and CDR2 is YYNGEE. The CDR3 DNA follows: TGTGCCAGCAGCGTAGGAGGTAGCGGTAACACAGATACGCAGTATTTT. Translation: CASSVGGSGNTDTQYF.

The chain links TRBV28 to TRBJ2-6; 8 bases map to TRBD1. The CDR3 length is 20 residues. V lost 6 bases, J lost 0 bases, and 16 bases stayed unmatched. Per germline, CDR1 MDHEN and CDR2 SYDVKM. Written as DNA, the CDR3 is TGTGCCAGCAGGACCCCTCCCGGACAGGGTTTAACCTCTGGGGCCAACGTCCTGACTTTC. It is translated as CASRTPPGQGLTSGANVLTF.

V is TRBV7-9 and J is TRBJ1-4; no clear D gene. Germline loops: CDR1 SEHNR, CDR2 FQNEAQ (reference sequence). The CDR3 spans 15 residues. The V end lost 5 bases, the J end lost 7 bases, and 17 bases lay between the germline ends. CDR3 region: CASSEPGSRGEKLFF. The CDR3 DNA reads as TGTGCCAGCAGCGAGCCGGGATCCCGGGGTGAAAAACTGTTTTTT.

The chain combines TRBV18 with TRBJ2-4; D gene ambiguous. This CDR3 is built from 15 residues. Germline loops: CDR1 KGHSH, CDR2 LQKENI. V was trimmed by 3 bases and J by 0 bases, leaving 9 bases between them. This CDR3 is CASSPTSLAKNIQYF. DNA for the CDR3: TGTGCCAGCTCACCGACATCGTTAGCCAAAAACATTCAGTACTTC.

In regard to this clone: The same CDR3 also results from other DNA sequences found in this sample. The chain uses TRBV7-2 and TRBJ2-5; weak D call: TRBD2 (5 bases). The CDR3 is 11 amino acids. Looked up from germline, CDR1 is SGHTA and CDR2 is FQGNSA. V was trimmed by 4 bases and J by 7 bases, leaving 7 bases between them. The CDR3 nucleotides read TGTGCCAGCAGCTCCCGGGGGACCCAGTACTTC. Its translation: CASSSRGTQYF.

This clone was counted a few times. The chain has TRBV20-1 and TRBJ1-4, with 7 nucleotides matching TRBD1. CDR3 size: 11 residues. CDR1 DFQATT and CDR2 SNEGSKA come from the germline V gene (reference sequence). The V segment lost 7 bases and the J segment 5 bases; nucleotides outside the gene matches: 1. CDR3 DNA: TGCAGTGGACAGGGCAATGAAAAACTGTTTTTT. Amino acids: CSGQGNEKLFF.

V gene TRBV19 combines with J gene TRBJ2-6, with D possibly TRBD1 on 5 matching bases. CDR3 length: 18 amino acids. V lost 3 bases and J lost 2, with 17 bases in between. The germline V gene has CDR1 LNHDA and CDR2 SQIVND (reference sequence). The CDR3, as DNA: TGTGCCAGTAGTATGGCCAATACAGGTAGGGCTGGGGCCAACGTCCTGACTTTC. This sequence encodes CASSMANTGRAGANVLTF.

In regard to this clone: Other nucleotide sequences from this sample produce the same CDR3. The chain joins TRBV5-1 to TRBJ1-1, with a tentative D call TRBD1 (5 bases). CDR3 length: 15 residues. The ends were cut back, 0 bases at V and 1 base at J, with 10 bases in the middle. Germline CDR1 reads SGHRS; CDR2 reads YFSETQ. In DNA, the CDR3 is TGCGCCAGCAGCTTGGTGGGGGGGACGAACACTGAAGCTTTCTTT. Translated, it gives CASSLVGGTNTEAFF.

The chain joins TRBV4-1 to TRBJ2-1, with 10 bases aligning to TRBD2. The CDR3 extends over 17 amino acids. V lost 0 bases and J lost 7; bases outside the gene matches: 9. Per the germline V gene, CDR1 is MGHRA and CDR2 is YSYEKL. CDR3 bases: TGCGCCAGCAGCCAAGATCAGAGCGGGAGGGCCGTTAATGAGCAGTTCTTC. As protein: CASSQDQSGRAVNEQFF.

The rearrangement joins TRBV7-9 to TRBJ1-2, with 7 bases fitting TRBD1. This CDR3 has 16 amino acids. V lost 5 bases, J lost 0 bases, and 9 bases stayed unmatched. The germline gives CDR1 SEHNR, CDR2 FQNEAQ (reference sequence). Written as DNA, the CDR3 is TGTGCCAGCAGCAACCCGGCAGGGGGACCTAACTATGGCTACACCTTC. This codes for CASSNPAGGPNYGYTF.

On this clone: Other DNA sequences in the same sample also yield this CDR3. V usage is TRBV28 and J usage is TRBJ2-7; the D gene is possibly TRBD2 (5 bases). The CDR3 is 12 residues long. The germline V and J ends were trimmed by 6 bases and 0 bases, with 6 bases remaining between them. The germline V gene encodes CDR1 MDHEN and CDR2 SYDVKM. The CDR3, as DNA: TGTGCCAGCAGACGGGACTCCTACGAGCAGTACTTC. Protein product: CASRRDSYEQYF.

The V call is TRBV7-2, the J call TRBJ1-2; TRBD1 matches at 9 bases. The germline V gene encodes CDR1 SGHTA and CDR2 FQGNSA. CDR3 length: 15 amino acids. J was trimmed by 7 bases and V by 1 base; bases with no gene match: 7. DNA of the CDR3: TGTGCCAGCAGCTTAGTCACAGGGGGCGTCTCTGGCTACACCTTC. Its protein product is CASSLVTGGVSGYTF. Variable domain in full (rest from reference TRBV7-2 and TRBJ1-2): GAGVSQSPSNKVTEKGKDVELRCDPISGHTALYWYRQSLGQGLEFLIYFQGNSAPDKSGLPSDRFSAERTGGSVSTLTIQRTQQEDSAVYLCASSLVTGGVSGYTFGSGTRLTVV.

The gene calls are TRBV7-3 and TRBJ2-6; a possible D gene is TRBD1 (6 bases). This CDR3 is 17 amino acids long. The V gene lost 3 bases and the J gene lost 2 bases, with 14 bases spanning the gap. The V gene's germline CDR1 is SGHTA and CDR2 FQGTGA. The CDR3 DNA reads as TGTGCCAGCAGCTTTCAGGGGCCAATTACTGGGGCCAACGTCCTGACTTTC. Translated, it gives CASSFQGPITGANVLTF.

V gene TRBV5-4 combines with J gene TRBJ2-7; D not certain. The CDR3 consists of 14 residues. The V gene's germline CDR1 is SGHNT and CDR2 YYREEE (reference sequence). V was cut by 2 bases and J by 3 bases, with 12 bases left in between. As DNA, the CDR3 is TGTGCCAGCAGCTTATGGGCCGGAAACTACGAGCAGTACTTC. Its translation: CASSLWAGNYEQYF.

This chain links TRBV9 with TRBJ1-3; D is uncertain. This CDR3 has 14 amino acids. The V and J ends lost 6 bases and 0 bases respectively, with 10 bases between them. In germline, CDR1 is SGDLS, CDR2 YYNGEE. CDR3 protein: CASTAGNSGNTIYF. CDR3 DNA: TGTGCCAGCACTGCGGGGAACTCTGGAAACACCATATATTTT.

The chain uses TRBV28 and TRBJ2-5; D perhaps matches TRBD2 (5 bases). Germline V gives CDR1 MDHEN, CDR2 SYDVKM. The CDR3 sequence is 14 residues long. V gave up 5 bases and J gave up 3 bases, with 13 bases separating them. The CDR3: CASSPPRREETQYF. CDR3 nucleotide sequence: TGTGCCAGCAGTCCCCCCAGGCGGGAAGAGACCCAGTACTTC.

CDR3: CAWNLWRRNTIYF. CDR3 bases: TGTGCCTGGAATCTCTGGAGGCGAAACACCATATATTTT. V is TRBV30 and J is TRBJ1-3; D remains unclear. V was trimmed by 4 bases and J by 5 bases, leaving 12 bases between them. The CDR3 loop spans 13 amino acids. In germline, CDR1 is GTSNPN, CDR2 SVGIG (reference sequence).

This sequence joins TRBV6-6 and TRBJ1-1, with a tentative D call TRBD1 (5 bases). V lost 5 bases to trimming and J lost 4 bases, with 11 bases between them. The CDR3 has 13 residues. Per germline, CDR1 MNHNY and CDR2 SVGAGI (reference sequence). CDR3 region: CASSPGGVTEAFF. CDR3 DNA: TGTGCCAGCAGTCCGGGGGGTGTCACTGAAGCTTTCTTT.

The V gene is TRBV6-5, the J gene TRBJ1-3; D may be TRBD1 (5 bases). Per germline, CDR1 MNHEY and CDR2 SVGAGI. The V gene lost 2 bases and the J gene lost 2 bases, with 7 bases spanning the gap. There are 14 residues in the CDR3. This CDR3 is CASSYGHAGNTIYF. The CDR3 nucleotides read TGTGCCAGCAGTTACGGACACGCTGGAAACACCATATATTTT.

For this clone: The same CDR3 also results from other DNA sequences found in this sample. The J gene is TRBJ2-5, the V gene TRBV5-1, with D unresolved. Germline CDR1 SGHRS, CDR2 YFSETQ. The CDR3 has 14 residues. V lost 0 bases and J lost 5, with 11 bases in between. CDR3 in amino acids: CASSLVREGETQYF. The CDR3 nucleotides read TGCGCCAGCAGCTTGGTTAGGGAAGGGGAGACCCAGTACTTC. The whole variable domain, remainder taken from reference TRBV5-1 and TRBJ2-5, is KAGVTQTPRYLIKTRGQQVTLSCSPISGHRSVSWYQQTPGQGLQFLFEYFSETQRNKGNFPGRFSGRQFSNSRSEMNVSTLELGDSALYLCASSLVREGETQYFGPGTRLLVL.